These T cell receptor beta chains were read from a single sample in a study of OX40 agonist ivuxolimab in advanced cancers. This table comes from immunoSEQ multiplex PCR, and its TCRdb copy is limited to in-frame clones, with some not included. Among about 53,000 clones listed, around 90% were seen once. Sequenced material: CD4+ or CD8+ T cells sorted from blood, taken in a trial of the OX40 agonist ivuxolimab. These TCRs come from an adult with an advanced solid tumor such as melanoma, head and neck, liver or kidney cancer. Each CDR3 is given with its conserved first and last residue. D genes are given only for firm matches. Some rows have no size entry. The others give once, few or many, or a class for an expanded clone.

j_call d_call clone_size v_call cdr3_length cdr3_aa cdr3_nt
TRBJ1-6 - - TRBV7-9 15 CASSLVGHLNSPLHF TGTGCCAGCAGTCTCGTTGGACACCTAAATTCACCCCTCCACTTT
TRBJ2-5 TRBD1 - TRBV5-5 15 CASSVTGGSGETQYF TGTGCCAGCAGCGTGACAGGGGGCTCGGGGGAGACCCAGTACTTC
TRBJ2-3 - - TRBV2 15 CASSEEVSLTDTQYF TGTGCCAGCAGTGAAGAAGTCAGCCTCACAGATACGCAGTATTTT
TRBJ2-7 - once TRBV9 17 CASSVNPRTPNSYEQYF TGTGCCAGCAGCGTTAACCCCAGGACTCCCAACTCCTACGAGCAGTACTTC
TRBJ2-1 - many TRBV7-6 15 CASSHGDTPYNEQFF TGTGCCAGCAGCCACGGGGACACCCCCTACAATGAGCAGTTCTTC
TRBJ2-2 - - TRBV6-1 13 CASSVQITGELFF TGTGCCAGCAGTGTGCAGATCACCGGGGAGCTGTTTTTT
TRBJ2-1 - - TRBV5-6 12 CASSLGGNEQFF TGTGCCAGCAGCTTGGGGGGGAATGAGCAGTTCTTC
TRBJ2-2 - - TRBV29-1 14 CSVVDEANTGELFF TGCAGCGTTGTAGATGAAGCAAACACCGGGGAGCTGTTTTTT
TRBJ2-2 TRBD2 - TRBV9 16 CASSELAGGPTGELFF TGTGCCAGCAGCGAACTAGCGGGAGGGCCCACCGGGGAGCTGTTTTTT
TRBJ2-7 TRBD2 - TRBV5-4 13 CASSLTLAGGPYF TGTGCCAGCAGCTTGACCCTAGCGGGAGGACCGTACTTC
TRBJ2-7 - - TRBV6-5 13 CASSYSIGYEQYF TGTGCCAGCAGTTACTCGATTGGGTACGAGCAGTACTTC
TRBJ1-4 - - TRBV6-5 13 CASSFLGNEKLFF TGTGCCAGCAGTTTTCTGGGAAATGAAAAACTGTTTTTT
TRBJ2-7 - - TRBV4-1 15 CASSQETGLGYEQYF TGCGCCAGCAGCCAAGAAACGGGACTTGGCTACGAGCAGTACTTC
TRBJ1-6 - - TRBV27 13 CASSFLGDSPLHF TGTGCCAGCAGTTTTTTAGGGGATTCACCCCTCCACTTT
TRBJ2-7 - - TRBV29-1 13 CSVEEENSYEQYF TGCAGCGTTGAAGAGGAGAACTCCTACGAGCAGTACTTC
TRBJ2-3 - - TRBV6-6 16 CASSSPSQGSADTQYF TGTGCCAGCAGTTCCCCATCCCAGGGGTCAGCAGATACGCAGTATTTT
TRBJ1-2 TRBD1 - TRBV27 14 CASSPGQGYYGYTF TGTGCCAGCAGTCCCGGACAGGGGTATTATGGCTACACCTTC
TRBJ1-1 - - TRBV10-3 12 CAIGQLNTEAFF TGTGCCATAGGACAGCTGAACACTGAAGCTTTCTTT
TRBJ1-1 - - TRBV6-6 13 CASSYSMNTEAFF TGTGCCAGCAGTTACTCCATGAACACTGAAGCTTTCTTT
TRBJ2-3 - - TRBV27 13 CASSLSSTDTQYF TGTGCCAGCAGTTTATCATCCACAGATACGCAGTATTTT
TRBJ1-5 - few TRBV6-5 12 CASSHEGQPQHF TGTGCCAGCAGCCACGAGGGTCAGCCCCAGCATTTT
TRBJ1-5 TRBD1 - TRBV28 15 CASSGDRRAGQPQHF TGTGCCAGCAGTGGGGACAGAAGGGCGGGTCAGCCCCAGCATTTT
TRBJ1-1 - - TRBV28 10 CASSLLEVYF TGTGCCAGCAGTTTATTGGAGGTATATTTT
TRBJ1-2 - - TRBV11-2 15 CASSLDVAGEYGYTF TGTGCCAGCAGCTTAGATGTCGCAGGGGAGTATGGCTACACCTTC
TRBJ2-3 TRBD1 - TRBV5-1 19 CASSWGDRASEGFADTQYF TGCGCCAGCAGCTGGGGGGACAGGGCGTCGGAGGGATTCGCAGATACGCAGTATTTT
TRBJ2-5 - - TRBV10-2 15 CASRGASDARWTQYF TGCGCCAGCAGGGGCGCTAGCGACGCGCGGTGGACCCAGTACTTC
TRBJ2-2 - - TRBV4-3 13 CASAWSYTGELFF TGCGCCAGCGCCTGGAGCTACACCGGGGAGCTGTTTTTT
TRBJ2-4 - few TRBV5-1 12 CASSLSGNIQYF TGCGCCAGCAGCTTGTCGGGGAACATTCAGTACTTC
TRBJ2-1 - - TRBV19 13 CASSQGFANEQFF TGTGCCAGTAGCCAGGGGTTTGCGAATGAGCAGTTCTTC
TRBJ1-5 - once TRBV9 14 CASSTDLGNQPQHF TGTGCCAGCAGCACCGATTTGGGCAATCAGCCCCAGCATTTT
TRBJ1-6 - - TRBV6-5 14 CASSYSSVNSPLHF TGTGCCAGCAGTTACTCATCCGTTAATTCACCCCTCCACTTT
TRBJ2-1 - - TRBV15 13 CATSRYRGGEQFF TGTGCCACCAGCAGGTACAGGGGAGGTGAGCAGTTCTTC